Below, one TCR beta chain is given with its context. Its antigen is still unknown. The source of the sample is a study of cytomegalovirus exposure and HLA in healthy donors. Primers for the PCR totalled 60 Vbeta and 13 Jbeta. Assay: immunoSEQ multiplex PCR; the TCRdb copy retains only in-frame clones and omits some. The data hold about 120,000 clones, with 80% observed a single time. Overall study results and limits: The authors considered a cluster of highly shared sequence variants likely to be a sequencing artifact. The listing of 150 to 200 TCR beta chains classed them as cytomegalovirus-associated. When presence/absence was analysed, sequencing depth was taken to be roughly uniform across donors. In an earlier analysis, in about 530 donors, most V segments appeared productive either ~90% or ~30% of the time.

This CDR3 comprises 17 residues. V lost 0 bases to trimming and J lost 1 base, with 15 bases between them. CDR1 SGHVS and CDR2 FQNEAQ come from the germline V gene. This chain uses TRBV7-8 with TRBJ1-1; unclear D gene. This TCR came from a male donor in good health and CMV-seronegative. Source material: PBMCs. The DNA of the CDR3 is TGTGCCAGCAGCTTAGCCAGAGCTGGGCAGAGGAACACTGAAGCTTTCTTT. Translation gives CASSLARAGQRNTEAFF.